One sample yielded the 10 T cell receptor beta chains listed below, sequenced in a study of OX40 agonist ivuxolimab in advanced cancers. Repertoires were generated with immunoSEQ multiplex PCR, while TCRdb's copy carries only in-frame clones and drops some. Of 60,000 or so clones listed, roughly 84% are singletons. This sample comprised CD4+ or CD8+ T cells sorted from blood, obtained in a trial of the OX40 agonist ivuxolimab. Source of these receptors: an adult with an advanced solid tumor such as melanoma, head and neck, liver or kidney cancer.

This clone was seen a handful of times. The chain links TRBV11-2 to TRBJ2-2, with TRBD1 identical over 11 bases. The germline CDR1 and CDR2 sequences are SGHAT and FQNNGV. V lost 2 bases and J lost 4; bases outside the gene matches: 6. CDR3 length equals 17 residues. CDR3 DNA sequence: TGTGCCAGCAGCTTAAGTTTAGGGACAGGGGGCACCGGGGAGCTGTTTTTT. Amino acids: CASSLSLGTGGTGELFF.

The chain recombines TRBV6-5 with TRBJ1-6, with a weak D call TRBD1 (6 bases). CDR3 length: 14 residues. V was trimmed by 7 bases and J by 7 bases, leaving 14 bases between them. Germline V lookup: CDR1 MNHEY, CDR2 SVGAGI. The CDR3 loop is CASNPRGPNSPLHF. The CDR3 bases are TGTGCCAGCAACCCCCGGGGGCCAAATTCACCCCTCCACTTT.

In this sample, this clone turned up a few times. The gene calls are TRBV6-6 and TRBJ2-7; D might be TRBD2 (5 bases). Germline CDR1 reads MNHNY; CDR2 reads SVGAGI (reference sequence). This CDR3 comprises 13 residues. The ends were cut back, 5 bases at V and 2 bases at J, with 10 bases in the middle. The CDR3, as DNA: TGTGCCAGCAGTACCCCGGGAACCTACGAGCAGTACTTC. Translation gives CASSTPGTYEQYF.

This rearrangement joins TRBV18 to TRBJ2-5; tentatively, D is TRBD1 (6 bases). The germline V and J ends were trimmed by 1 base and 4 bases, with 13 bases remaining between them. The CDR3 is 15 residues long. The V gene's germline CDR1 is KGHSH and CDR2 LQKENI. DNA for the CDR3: TGTGCCAGCTCACCACAGTCAGGGGCCCCAGAGACCCAGTACTTC. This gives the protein CASSPQSGAPETQYF.

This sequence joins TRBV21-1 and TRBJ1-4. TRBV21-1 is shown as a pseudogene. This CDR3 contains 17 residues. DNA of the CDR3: TGTGCCAGCAGCAAAGTCACTCTGGAGGGGACTGATGAAAAACTGTTTTTT. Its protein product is CASSKVTLEGTDEKLFF.

The CDR3 DNA reads as TGTGCCAGCTCACCACCGTCGGCTACCGGCTACGAGCAGTACTTC. Its translation: CASSPPSATGYEQYF. The chain employs TRBV18 and TRBJ2-7, with no clear D. The germline V gene encodes CDR1 KGHSH and CDR2 LQKENI. V was clipped by 0 bases and J by 3 bases, with 12 bases between them. The CDR3 consists of 15 residues.

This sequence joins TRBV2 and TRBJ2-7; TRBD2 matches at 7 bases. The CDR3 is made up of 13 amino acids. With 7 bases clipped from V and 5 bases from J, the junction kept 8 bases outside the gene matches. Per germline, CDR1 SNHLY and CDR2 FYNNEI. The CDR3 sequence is CASNLAGVDEQYF. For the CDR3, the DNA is TGTGCCAGCAATCTGGCGGGAGTTGACGAGCAGTACTTC. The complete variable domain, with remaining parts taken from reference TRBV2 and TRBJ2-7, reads EPEVTQTPSHQVTQMGQEVILRCVPISNHLYFYWYRQILGQKVEFLVSFYNNEISEKSEIFDDQFSVERPDGSNFTLKIRSTKLEDSAMYFCASNLAGVDEQYFGPGTRLTVT.

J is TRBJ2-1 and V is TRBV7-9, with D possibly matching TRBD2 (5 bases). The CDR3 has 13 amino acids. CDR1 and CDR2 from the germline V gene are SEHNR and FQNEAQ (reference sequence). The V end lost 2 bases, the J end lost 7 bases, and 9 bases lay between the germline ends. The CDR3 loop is CASSLIGSNEQFF. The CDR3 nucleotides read TGTGCCAGCAGCTTAATAGGGAGTAATGAGCAGTTCTTC. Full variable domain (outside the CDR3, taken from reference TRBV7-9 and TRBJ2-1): DTGVSQNPRHKITKRGQNVTFRCDPISEHNRLYWYRQTLGQGPEFLTYFQNEAQLEKSRLLSDRFSAERPKGSFSTLEIQRTEQGDSAMYLCASSLIGSNEQFFGPGTRLTVL.

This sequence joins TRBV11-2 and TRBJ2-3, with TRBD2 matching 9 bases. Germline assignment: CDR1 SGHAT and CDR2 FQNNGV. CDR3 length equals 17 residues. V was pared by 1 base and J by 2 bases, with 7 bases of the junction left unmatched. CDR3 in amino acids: CASSLGASGGYTDTQYF. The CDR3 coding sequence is TGTGCCAGCAGCTTAGGGGCCAGCGGGGGGTACACAGATACGCAGTATTTT.

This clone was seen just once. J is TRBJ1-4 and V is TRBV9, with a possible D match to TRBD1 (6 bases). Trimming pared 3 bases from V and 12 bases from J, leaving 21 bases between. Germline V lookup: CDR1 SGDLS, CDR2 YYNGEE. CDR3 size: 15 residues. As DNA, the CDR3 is TGTGCCAGCAGCGCTTCAGGGGCGCCGGCTGAGGAACTGTTTTTT. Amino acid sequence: CASSASGAPAEELFF.